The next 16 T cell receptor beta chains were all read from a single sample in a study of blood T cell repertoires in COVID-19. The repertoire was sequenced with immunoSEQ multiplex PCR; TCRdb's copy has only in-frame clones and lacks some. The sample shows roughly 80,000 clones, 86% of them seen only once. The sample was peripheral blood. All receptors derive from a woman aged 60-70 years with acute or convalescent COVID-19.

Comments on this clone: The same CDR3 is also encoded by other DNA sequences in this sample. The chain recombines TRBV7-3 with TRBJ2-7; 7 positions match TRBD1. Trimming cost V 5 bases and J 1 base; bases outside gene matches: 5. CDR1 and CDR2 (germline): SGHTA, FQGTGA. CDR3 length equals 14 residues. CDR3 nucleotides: TGTGCCAGCAGCCCTGGGACAGATTCCTACGAGCAGTACTTC. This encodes CASSPGTDSYEQYF.

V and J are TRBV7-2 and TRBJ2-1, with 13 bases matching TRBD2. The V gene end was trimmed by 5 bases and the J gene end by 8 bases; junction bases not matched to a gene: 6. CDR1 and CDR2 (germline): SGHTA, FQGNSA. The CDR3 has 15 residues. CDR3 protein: CASSRGLAGVDEQFF. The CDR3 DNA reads TGTGCCAGCAGCCGCGGACTAGCGGGGGTGGATGAGCAGTTCTTC.

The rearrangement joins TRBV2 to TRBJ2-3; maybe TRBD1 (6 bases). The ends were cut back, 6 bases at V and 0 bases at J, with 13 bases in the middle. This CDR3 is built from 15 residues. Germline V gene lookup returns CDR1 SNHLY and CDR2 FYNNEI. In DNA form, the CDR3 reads TGTGCCAGCAGAGGACAGACAATTAGCACAGATACGCAGTATTTT. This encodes CASRGQTISTDTQYF.

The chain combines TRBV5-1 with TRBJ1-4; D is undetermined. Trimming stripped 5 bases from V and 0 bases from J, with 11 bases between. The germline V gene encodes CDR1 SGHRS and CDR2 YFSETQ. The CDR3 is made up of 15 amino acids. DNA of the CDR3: TGCGCCAGCAGTGACACTTCTGCAACTAATGAAAAACTGTTTTTT. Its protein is CASSDTSATNEKLFF. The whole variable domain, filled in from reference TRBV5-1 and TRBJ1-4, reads KAGVTQTPRYLIKTRGQQVTLSCSPISGHRSVSWYQQTPGQGLQFLFEYFSETQRNKGNFPGRFSGRQFSNSRSEMNVSTLELGDSALYLCASSDTSATNEKLFFGSGTQLSVL.

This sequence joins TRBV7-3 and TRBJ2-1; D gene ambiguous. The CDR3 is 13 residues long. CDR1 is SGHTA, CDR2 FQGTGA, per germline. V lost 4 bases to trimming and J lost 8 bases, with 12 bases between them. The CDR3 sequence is CASSWAIVDEQFF. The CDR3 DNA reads TGTGCCAGCAGCTGGGCAATTGTTGATGAGCAGTTCTTC.

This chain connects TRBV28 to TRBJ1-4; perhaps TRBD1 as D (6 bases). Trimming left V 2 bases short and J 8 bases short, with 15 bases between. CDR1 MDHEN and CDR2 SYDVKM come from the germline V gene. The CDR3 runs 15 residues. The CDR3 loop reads CASSLHAAGEEKLFF. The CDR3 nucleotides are TGTGCCAGCAGTTTACACGCGGCAGGGGAGGAAAAACTGTTTTTT.

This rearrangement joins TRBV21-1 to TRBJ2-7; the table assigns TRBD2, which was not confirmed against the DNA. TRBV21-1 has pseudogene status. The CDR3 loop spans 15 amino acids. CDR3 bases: TGTGCCAGCAGCCTCTCGGGAGGGCGGCGATACGAGCAGTACTTC. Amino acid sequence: CASSLSGGRRYEQYF.

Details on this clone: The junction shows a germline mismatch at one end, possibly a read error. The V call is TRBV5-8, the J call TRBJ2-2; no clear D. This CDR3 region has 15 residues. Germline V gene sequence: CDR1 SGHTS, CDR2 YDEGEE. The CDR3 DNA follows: TGTGCCAGCAACTTGGGCCAGTGGAACACCGGGGAGCTGTTTTTT. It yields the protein CASNLGQWNTGELFF.

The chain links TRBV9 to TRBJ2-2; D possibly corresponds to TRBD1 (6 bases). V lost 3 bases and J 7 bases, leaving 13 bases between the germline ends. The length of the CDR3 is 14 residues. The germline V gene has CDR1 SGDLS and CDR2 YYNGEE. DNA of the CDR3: TGTGCCAGCAGCGCCTACAGGGCCGGCGGGGAGCTGTTTTTT. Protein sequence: CASSAYRAGGELFF.

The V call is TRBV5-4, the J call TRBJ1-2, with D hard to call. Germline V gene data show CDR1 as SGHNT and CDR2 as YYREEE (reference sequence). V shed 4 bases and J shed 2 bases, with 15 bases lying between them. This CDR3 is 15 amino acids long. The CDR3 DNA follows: TGTGCCAGCAGCCACGGAGGAGGTTTAAACTATGGCTACACCTTC. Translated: CASSHGGGLNYGYTF.

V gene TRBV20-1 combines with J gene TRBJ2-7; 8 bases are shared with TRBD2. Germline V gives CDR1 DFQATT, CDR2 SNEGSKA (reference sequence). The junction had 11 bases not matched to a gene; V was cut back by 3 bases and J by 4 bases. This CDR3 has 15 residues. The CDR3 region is CSASSTRSGSYEQYF. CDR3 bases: TGCAGTGCTAGTTCCACGAGAAGCGGGAGTTACGAGCAGTACTTC.

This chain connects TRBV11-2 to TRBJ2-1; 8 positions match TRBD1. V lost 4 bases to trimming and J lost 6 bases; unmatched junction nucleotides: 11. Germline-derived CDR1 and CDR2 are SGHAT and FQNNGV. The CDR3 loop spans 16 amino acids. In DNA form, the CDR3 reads TGTGCCAGCAGCTCAGCCTCGGGACAGGCCAGCAATGAGCAGTTCTTC. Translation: CASSSASGQASNEQFF.

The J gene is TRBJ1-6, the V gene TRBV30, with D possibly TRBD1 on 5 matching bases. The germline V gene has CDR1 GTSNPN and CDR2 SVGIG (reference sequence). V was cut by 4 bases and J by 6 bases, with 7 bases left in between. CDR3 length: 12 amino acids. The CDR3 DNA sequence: TGTGCCTGGACAGGGATTAATTCACCCCTCCACTTT. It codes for CAWTGINSPLHF.

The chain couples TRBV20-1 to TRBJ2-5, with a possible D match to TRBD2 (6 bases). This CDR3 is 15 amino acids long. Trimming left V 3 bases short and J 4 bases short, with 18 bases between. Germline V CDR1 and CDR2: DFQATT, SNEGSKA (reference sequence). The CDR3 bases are TGCAGTGCTAGTGGTAGCGGAGAAGGACGAGAGACCCAGTACTTC. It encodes CSASGSGEGRETQYF.

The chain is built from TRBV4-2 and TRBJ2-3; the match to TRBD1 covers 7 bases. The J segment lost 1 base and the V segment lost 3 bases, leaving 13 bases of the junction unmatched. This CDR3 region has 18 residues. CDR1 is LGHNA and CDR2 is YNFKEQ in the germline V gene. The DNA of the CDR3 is TGTGCCAGCAGCCAGCAATCAGGGGGATGGCAGGGCACAGATACGCAGTATTTT. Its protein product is CASSQQSGGWQGTDTQYF.

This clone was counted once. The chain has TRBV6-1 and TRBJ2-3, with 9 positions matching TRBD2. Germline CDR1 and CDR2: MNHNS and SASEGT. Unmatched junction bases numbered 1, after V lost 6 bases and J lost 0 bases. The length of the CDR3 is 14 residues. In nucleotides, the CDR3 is TGTGCCAGCAGACTAGCGGGTAGCACAGATACGCAGTATTTT. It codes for CASRLAGSTDTQYF.